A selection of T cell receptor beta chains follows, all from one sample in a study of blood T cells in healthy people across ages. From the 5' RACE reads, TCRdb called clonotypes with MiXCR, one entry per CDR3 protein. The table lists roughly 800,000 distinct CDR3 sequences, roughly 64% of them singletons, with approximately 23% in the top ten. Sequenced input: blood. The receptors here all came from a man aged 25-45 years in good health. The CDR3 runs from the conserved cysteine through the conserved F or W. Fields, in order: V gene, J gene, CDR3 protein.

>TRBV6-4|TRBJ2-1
CVSSALQGKTSGHTSYEQFF
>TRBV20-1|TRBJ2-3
CSARFAPDTQYF
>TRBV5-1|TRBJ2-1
CASSRGTGGGYNEQFF
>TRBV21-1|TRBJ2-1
CASSKDGRGSYRDYNEQFF
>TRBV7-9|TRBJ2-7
CASSQIGQIYEQYF
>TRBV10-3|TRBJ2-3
CAISEPGLAVASDTQYF
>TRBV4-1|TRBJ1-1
CASSHSLNTEAFF
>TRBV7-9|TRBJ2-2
CASRASGPRTGELFF
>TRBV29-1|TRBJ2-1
CSVGGGADNPYNEQFF
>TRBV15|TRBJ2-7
CATSRDSTSYEQYF
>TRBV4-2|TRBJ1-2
CASSQPSNRGYTF
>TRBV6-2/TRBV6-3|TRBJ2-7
CASSPEKFAYEQYF
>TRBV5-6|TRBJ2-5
CASSLATGGQYF
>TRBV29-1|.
CSVDPSGGPGGETQYF
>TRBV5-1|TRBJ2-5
CAAGEQYF
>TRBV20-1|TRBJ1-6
CSASFGGSNNSPLHF
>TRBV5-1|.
CASSQYTEAETQYF
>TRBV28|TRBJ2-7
CASSLWLVIHEQYF
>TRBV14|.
CASSHVPGQGRTEQYF
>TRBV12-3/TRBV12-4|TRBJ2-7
CASSLAAHSYEQYF
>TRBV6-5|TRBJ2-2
CASSYQGVNTGELFF
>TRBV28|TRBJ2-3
CASSLRGGSTTDTQYF
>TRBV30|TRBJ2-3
CAWSGQGTDTQYF
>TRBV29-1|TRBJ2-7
CSVGGGSVGAGGYEQYF
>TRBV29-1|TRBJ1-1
CSGRGAGLGTEAFF
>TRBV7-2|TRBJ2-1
CASRRLAVFNEQFF
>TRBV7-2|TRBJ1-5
CASSSRMGNQPQHF
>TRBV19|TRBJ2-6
CASSRDAPRGANVLTF
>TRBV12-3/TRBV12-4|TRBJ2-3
CAINVGGSGDTQYF
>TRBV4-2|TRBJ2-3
CASSQELAGGPTDTQYF
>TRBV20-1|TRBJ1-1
CSAPRQGAMNTEAFF
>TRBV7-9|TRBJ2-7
CASSFTGTAPYEQYF
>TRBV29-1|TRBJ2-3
CSVETGGTDTQYF
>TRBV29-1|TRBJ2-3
CSVDQDLPTFGGQYF
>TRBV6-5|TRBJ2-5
CASSPPGGVFGETQYF
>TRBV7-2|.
CASSFGSHVETQYF
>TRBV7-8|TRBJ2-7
CASSHEYYEQYF
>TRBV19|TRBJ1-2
CAVGQGLYGYTF
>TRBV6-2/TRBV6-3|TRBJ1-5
CASSRTGDSQPQHF
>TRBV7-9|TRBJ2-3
CASSRALAAGTDTQYF
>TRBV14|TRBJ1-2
CASNHRNRDGYTF
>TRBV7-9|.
CASSRPKGGPGEQYF